The 20 T cell receptor beta chains below come from one sample, sequenced in a study of radiotherapy plus CTLA-4 blockade in lung cancer. Repertoires were generated with immunoSEQ multiplex PCR, while TCRdb's copy carries only in-frame clones and drops some. The data hold 11,000 to 15,000 clones, with roughly 86% observed a single time. Sequenced here: peripheral blood, sampled from a patient treated with radiotherapy plus ipilimumab. The receptors originated from a human donor with non-small cell lung cancer that progressed on radiotherapy plus ipilimumab. Some clones in this sample may be carry-over from other donors' samples.

This sequence joins TRBV4-3 and TRBJ2-6, with D possibly being TRBD2 (6 bases). Between the trimmed V and J ends, which lost 0 bases and 0 bases, there was a span of 18 bases. CDR1 LGHNA and CDR2 YSLEER come from the germline V gene. The CDR3 loop spans 20 amino acids. The CDR3 sequence: CASSQDNGIAVSSGANVLTF. CDR3 nucleotide sequence: TGCGCCAGCAGCCAAGATAACGGAATAGCGGTTAGCTCTGGGGCCAACGTCCTGACTTTC.

The rearrangement links TRBV29-1 to TRBJ2-7; 7 bases agree with TRBD1. This CDR3 has 12 residues. CDR1 and CDR2 from the germline V gene are SQVTM and ANQGSEA. V was pared by 7 bases and J by 3 bases, with 6 bases of the junction left unmatched. The CDR3 sequence: CSARQGFYEQYF. The CDR3 DNA follows: TGCAGCGCCCGACAGGGTTTCTACGAGCAGTACTTC.

CDR3 in DNA: TGCGCCAGCAGCCACCAGGGGAATGAGCAGTTCTTC. Translation gives CASSHQGNEQFF. The chain links TRBV4-3 to TRBJ2-1; tentatively, D is TRBD1 (6 bases). V was trimmed by 3 bases and J by 7 bases, leaving 7 bases between them. Looked up from germline, CDR1 is LGHNA and CDR2 is YSLEER. There are 12 residues in the CDR3.

The chain employs TRBV7-8 and TRBJ1-1, with TRBD1 as a possible D gene (6 bases). The V gene lost 5 bases and the J gene lost 0 bases, with 10 bases spanning the gap. The CDR3 is made up of 14 amino acids. Germline CDR1 and CDR2: SGHVS and FQNEAQ. CDR3 sequence reads: CASSKQGLNTEAFF. The DNA for the CDR3 is TGTGCCAGCAGCAAACAGGGCTTGAACACTGAAGCTTTCTTT.

The rearrangement joins TRBV6-4 to TRBJ1-2, with unresolved D. The V end lost 3 bases, the J end lost 8 bases, and 19 bases lay between the germline ends. CDR3 size: 15 residues. The germline V gene encodes CDR1 MRHNA and CDR2 SNTAGT. The CDR3 loop reads CASSESNSDGRGYTF. The CDR3 nucleotides are TGTGCCAGCAGTGAAAGTAATTCAGACGGGAGAGGCTACACCTTC.

The CDR3 protein is CASSLGTMSTEAFF. CDR3 sequence (DNA): TGTGCCAGCAGCTTGGGGACAATGAGCACTGAAGCTTTCTTT. The chain combines TRBV5-5 with TRBJ1-1; D might be TRBD1 (5 bases). CDR1 is SGHKS, CDR2 YYEKEE, per germline (reference sequence). Trimming removed 0 bases from V and 4 bases from J, with 10 bases in between. CDR3 length equals 14 residues. Complete variable domain (other parts from reference TRBV5-5 and TRBJ1-1): DAGVTQSPTHLIKTRGQQVTLRCSPISGHKSVSWYQQVLGQGPQFIFQYYEKEERGRGNFPDRFSARQFPNYSSELNVNALLLGDSALYLCASSLGTMSTEAFFGQGTRLTVV.

The chain employs TRBV7-9 and TRBJ2-7; 7 bases align to TRBD2. Germline CDR1 SEHNR, CDR2 FQNEAQ (reference sequence). With 5 bases clipped from V and 0 bases from J, the junction kept 7 bases outside the gene matches. The CDR3 has 15 amino acids. The CDR3 is CASSGSGRSSYEQYF. The CDR3, as DNA: TGTGCCAGCAGCGGTAGCGGGCGGAGCTCCTACGAGCAGTACTTC. The whole variable domain, filled in from reference TRBV7-9 and TRBJ2-7, reads DTGVSQNPRHKITKRGQNVTFRCDPISEHNRLYWYRQTLGQGPEFLTYFQNEAQLEKSRLLSDRFSAERPKGSFSTLEIQRTEQGDSAMYLCASSGSGRSSYEQYFGPGTRLTVT.

This chain links TRBV6-1 with TRBJ1-5; D remains unclear. Trimming pared 11 bases from V and 9 bases from J, leaving 17 bases between. Germline V gene data show CDR1 as MNHNS and CDR2 as SASEGT. The CDR3 is 12 amino acids. The CDR3 DNA sequence: TGTGCCCTCGGAGCGGGAGATTGGCCCCAGCATTTT. This sequence encodes CALGAGDWPQHF.

This clone was counted only a few times. The chain links TRBV6-1 to TRBJ2-7; a weak D match, TRBD1 (5 bases). The CDR3 extends over 11 amino acids. Germline CDR1 and CDR2: MNHNS and SASEGT. Deletions cut 3 bases from V and 5 bases from J, with 5 bases between. The CDR3 sequence: CASSDRDEQYF. In DNA form, the CDR3 reads TGTGCCAGCAGTGACAGGGACGAGCAGTACTTC.

The chain employs TRBV2 and TRBJ1-2; TRBD1 agrees at 8 bases. V lost 7 bases to trimming and J lost 5 bases; unmatched junction nucleotides: 6. Germline V CDR1 and CDR2: SNHLY, FYNNEI. This CDR3 spans 13 amino acids. The DNA of the CDR3 is TGTGCCAGCAAACACAGGGGGAATTATGGCTACACCTTC. Translation gives CASKHRGNYGYTF.

The CDR3 coding sequence is TGCAGTGCCGACAGGTTATATGGCTACACCTTC. As protein: CSADRLYGYTF. This chain joins TRBV20-1 and TRBJ1-2; a possible D gene is TRBD1 (6 bases). Germline CDR1 DFQATT, CDR2 SNEGSKA (reference sequence). This CDR3 region has 11 residues. V was shortened by 6 bases and J by 5 bases, with 10 bases between the two germline ends.

The chain employs TRBV2 and TRBJ2-1; TRBD2 aligns across 12 bases. V shed 7 bases, J shed 9 bases, and the junction held 10 bases outside the gene matches. Germline CDR1 is SNHLY and CDR2 is FYNNEI. CDR3 length equals 15 residues. CDR3 amino acids: CASIPTLAGGGEQFF. CDR3 nucleotide sequence: TGTGCCAGCATCCCAACCCTAGCGGGAGGGGGTGAGCAGTTCTTC.

The rearrangement links TRBV2 to TRBJ1-2; 7 bases map to TRBD1. The V gene's germline CDR1 is SNHLY and CDR2 FYNNEI. The CDR3 spans 13 residues. The V and J ends lost 6 bases and 4 bases, in that order; junction bases with no gene match: 5. CDR3 DNA sequence: TGTGCCAGCAGAGGCAGGGGGAGCTATGGCTACACCTTC. Its translation is CASRGRGSYGYTF.

The count of this clone is one. The chain carries TRBV2 and TRBJ2-5, with D possibly matching TRBD2 (6 bases). V was shortened by 4 bases and J by 5 bases, with 20 bases between the two germline ends. The length of the CDR3 is 16 residues. Germline CDR1 reads SNHLY; CDR2 reads FYNNEI. Here the CDR3 DNA reads TGTGCCAGCAGTGTGATTGGGACTCGCCCGAGGGAGACCCAGTACTTC. Amino acid sequence: CASSVIGTRPRETQYF.

The sample holds one count of this clone. This chain's CDR3 is CSAISGGTEAFF. The CDR3 nucleotides read TGCAGCGCTATCTCAGGGGGCACTGAAGCTTTCTTT. V is TRBV29-1 and J is TRBJ1-1; 7 positions match TRBD1. The CDR3 spans 12 residues. V shed 7 bases, J shed 4 bases, and the junction held 6 bases outside the gene matches. CDR1 and CDR2 (germline): SQVTM, ANQGSEA.

This chain uses TRBV18 with TRBJ2-7; D possibly corresponds to TRBD2 (5 bases). Trimming removed 3 bases at V and 2 bases at J, with 17 bases between. From germline, CDR1 is KGHSH and CDR2 LQKENI. The CDR3 consists of 16 residues. The CDR3 coding sequence is TGTGCCAGCTCACCCCTCGGAGGCTCCCCCCCCTACGAGCAGTACTTC. It encodes CASSPLGGSPPYEQYF.

This rearrangement joins TRBV28 to TRBJ2-7; 10 nucleotides align to TRBD1. The germline V gene encodes CDR1 MDHEN and CDR2 SYDVKM. This CDR3 is built from 15 residues. With V trimmed by 5 bases and J by 5 bases, 9 bases remained unmatched. CDR3 nucleotides: TGTGCCAGCAGTCCAGTGGACAGGGGGGTACACGAGCAGTACTTC. Encoded protein: CASSPVDRGVHEQYF. The full variable domain, rest sourced from reference TRBV28 and TRBJ2-7, is DVKVTQSSRYLVKRTGEKVFLECVQDMDHENMFWYRQDPGLGLRLIYFSYDVKMKEKGDIPEGYSVSREKKERFSLILESASTNQTSMYLCASSPVDRGVHEQYFGPGTRLTVT.

This clone was seen more than once but under ten times. The chain joins TRBV14 to TRBJ1-4, with D possibly matching TRBD1 (5 bases). Deletions cut 3 bases from V and 2 bases from J, with 7 bases between. The CDR3 covers 14 residues. Germline V gene sequence: CDR1 SGHDN, CDR2 FVKESK. CDR3 nucleotides: TGTGCCAGCAGCCATCGGGGGACTAATGAAAAACTGTTTTTT. It translates to CASSHRGTNEKLFF.

The chain recombines TRBV25-1 with TRBJ1-6; TRBD1 matches at 9 bases. The length of the CDR3 is 15 residues. V was clipped by 3 bases and J by 6 bases; unmatched bases: 3. The germline V gene encodes CDR1 MGHDK and CDR2 SYGVNS. DNA for the CDR3: TGTGCCAGCAGTGACCAACAGGGGGCTAATTCACCCCTCCACTTT. This codes for CASSDQQGANSPLHF.

The chain carries TRBV5-4 and TRBJ2-7; maybe TRBD1 (5 bases). This CDR3 is built from 13 residues. V lost 4 bases to trimming and J lost 0 bases, with 8 bases between them. Germline V gene sequence: CDR1 SGHNT, CDR2 YYREEE (reference sequence). As DNA, the CDR3 is TGTGCCAGCAGCATTACAGGCTCCTACGAGCAGTACTTC. It translates to CASSITGSYEQYF. The variable domain in full, with the rest retrieved from reference TRBV5-4 and TRBJ2-7, is ETGVTQSPTHLIKTRGQQVTLRCSSQSGHNTVSWYQQALGQGPQFIFQYYREEENGRGNFPPRFSGLQFPNYSSELNVNALELDDSALYLCASSITGSYEQYFGPGTRLTVT.